Listed here are 14 T cell receptor beta chains from one sample, sequenced in a study of vaccination effects on CD4 cells after COVID-19. These receptors' targets are unknown. Sequencing was preceded by expansion of antigen-specific CD4+ T cells with viral peptide pools in the ViraFEST assay. A 10-day culture period preceded the isolation of CD4+ T cells. Vaccinated participants had no history of SARS-CoV-2 infection and tested negative for nucleocapsid antibodies. This table comes from immunoSEQ multiplex PCR, and its TCRdb copy is limited to in-frame clones, with some not included. The table records tens of thousands of clones, around 75% of them present only once. Sample: CD4+ T cells from PBMCs cultured with HCoV-OC43 spike peptides, taken before COVID-19 vaccination. As for subset: HCoV-OC43 spike overlapping peptide pool stimulation. The receptors come from a human donor who received a COVID-19 vaccine.

The gene calls are TRBV5-1 and TRBJ1-1; D perhaps matches TRBD1 (6 bases). CDR1 and CDR2 from the germline V gene are SGHRS and YFSETQ. This CDR3 is 12 amino acids long. Trimming took 3 bases from V and 3 from J, leaving 6 bases between them. CDR3 nucleotide sequence: TGCGCCAGCAGCTCAGGGGACACTGAAGCTTTCTTT. Protein product: CASSSGDTEAFF.

This clone was seen a handful of times. The chain employs TRBV24-1 and TRBJ2-2; 7 bases line up with TRBD1. V trimming: 4 bases; J trimming: 3 bases; junction bases outside the gene matches: 16. Germline V gene lookup returns CDR1 KGHDR and CDR2 SFDVKD. The CDR3 totals 19 residues. CDR3 in amino acids: CATSDLDRASGEDTGELFF. The CDR3 DNA is TGTGCCACCAGTGACCTAGACAGGGCAAGTGGAGAAGACACCGGGGAGCTGTTTTTT.

The chain recombines TRBV19 with TRBJ1-1, with 10 nucleotides matching TRBD1. Trimming removed 5 bases from V and 0 bases from J; junction bases left unmatched: 9. Germline CDR1 reads LNHDA; CDR2 reads SQIVND (reference sequence). There are 17 residues in the CDR3. The CDR3 nucleotides are TGTGCCAGTAGTTCGGGACAGGGGACACTTGTGAACACTGAAGCTTTCTTT. It specifies CASSSGQGTLVNTEAFF.

This chain joins TRBV7-8 and TRBJ2-5; D tentatively fits TRBD1 or TRBD2 (5 bases each). Per germline, CDR1 SGHVS and CDR2 FQNEAQ. This CDR3 spans 17 amino acids. V lost 4 bases to trimming and J lost 5 bases, with 23 bases between them. As DNA, the CDR3 is TGTGCCAGCAGCTCCCTTCACGGGGCCGTTTTTCAGGAGACCCAGTACTTC. It codes for CASSSLHGAVFQETQYF.

The chain links TRBV7-8 to TRBJ1-6; a possible D gene is TRBD1 (6 bases). CDR1 and CDR2 (germline): SGHVS, FQNEAQ. This CDR3 has 14 residues. The germline V and J ends were trimmed by 5 bases and 7 bases, with 12 bases remaining between them. Here the CDR3 reads CASSTGQLNSPLHF. CDR3 DNA sequence: TGTGCCAGCAGCACTGGACAGTTAAATTCACCCCTCCACTTT.

This chain joins TRBV12-3 or TRBV12-4 and TRBJ1-4; maybe TRBD1 (6 bases). This CDR3 region has 12 residues. Trimming shortened V by 6 bases and J by 7 bases, and 9 bases separated the two germline ends. The CDR3 here is CASSVRGEKLFF. DNA of the CDR3: TGTGCCAGCAGCGTCAGGGGTGAAAAACTGTTTTTT.

The chain recombines TRBV12-3 or TRBV12-4 with TRBJ2-2; D is undetermined. The CDR3 runs to 13 residues. V was pared by 6 bases and J by 5 bases, with 10 bases between. The chain's CDR3 is CASSHRVTGELFF. The DNA of the CDR3 is TGTGCCAGCAGCCACCGGGTTACCGGGGAGCTGTTTTTT.

The genes are TRBV5-6 and TRBJ2-7; no clear D gene. This CDR3 region has 14 residues. V was pared by 0 bases and J by 4 bases, with 11 bases between. The V gene's germline CDR1 is SGHDT and CDR2 YYEEEE. CDR3 region: CASSLAFSSYEQYV. The CDR3 bases are TGTGCCAGCAGCTTGGCCTTTAGCTCGTACGAGCAGTACGTC.

The gene calls are TRBV24-1 and TRBJ1-2, with D maybe TRBD1 (5 bases). The length of the CDR3 is 15 residues. Germline V gene sequence: CDR1 KGHDR, CDR2 SFDVKD. The V end was cut by 1 base, the J end by 5 bases, with 13 bases between. The CDR3 DNA follows: TGTGCCACCAGTGATTTTGGTGGGGGAGTATATGGCTACACCTTC. It translates to CATSDFGGGVYGYTF.

The rearrangement joins TRBV7-6 to TRBJ1-2; 8 bases fit TRBD1. This CDR3 has 13 residues. Per germline, CDR1 SGHVS and CDR2 FNYEAQ. V lost 5 bases and J lost 11; bases outside the gene matches: 10. In DNA form, the CDR3 reads TGTGCCAGCAGCGGACTTGGACAGGGTGGTTACACCTTC. Translation gives CASSGLGQGGYTF.

The chain employs TRBV2 and TRBJ1-6; D gene uncertain. The CDR3 loop spans 12 amino acids. Per the germline V gene, CDR1 is SNHLY and CDR2 is FYNNEI. Trimming pared 1 base from V and 8 bases from J, leaving 3 bases between. CDR3 DNA: TGTGCCAGCAGTGAAGGGTATTCACCCCTCCACTTT. This encodes CASSEGYSPLHF.

The chain carries TRBV19 and TRBJ1-2; D remains unclear. Trimming stripped 5 bases from V and 5 bases from J, with 9 bases between. Germline V CDR1 and CDR2: LNHDA, SQIVND (reference sequence). The CDR3 is 12 amino acids. CDR3 DNA: TGTGCCAGTAGTCGGACGGCGTATGGCTACACCTTC. Translating it yields CASSRTAYGYTF.

This chain connects TRBV6-2 or TRBV6-3 to TRBJ2-1; weak D call: TRBD2 (6 bases). Germline values: CDR1 MNHEY, CDR2 SVGEGT. Trimming took off 0 bases at V and 2 bases at J, with 14 bases between the two ends. The CDR3 sequence is 17 residues long. The CDR3, as DNA: TGTGCCAGCAGTTACTCTGGCGGGGCGCGGGCCTACAATGAGCAGTTCTTC. It encodes CASSYSGGARAYNEQFF.

This chain connects TRBV5-6 to TRBJ1-6; D unclear. The V gene's germline CDR1 is SGHDT and CDR2 YYEEEE. Trimming removed 6 bases at V and 9 bases at J, with 16 bases between. CDR3 length: 14 residues. DNA for the CDR3: TGTGCCAGCAACCTACGACCTGCGGGTTCACCCCTCCACTTT. It encodes CASNLRPAGSPLHF. Combining the CDR3 with reference TRBV5-6 and TRBJ1-6 gives the whole variable domain DAGVTQSPTHLIKTRGQQVTLRCSPKSGHDTVSWYQQALGQGPQFIFQYYEEEERQRGNFPDRFSGHQFPNYSSELNVNALLLGDSALYLCASNLRPAGSPLHFGNGTRLTVT.